These T cell receptor beta chains were read from a single sample in a study of regulatory T cells in long-lasting Graves disease. A single record per CDR3 protein comes from TCRdb applying MiXCR to the multiplex PCR reads. This repertoire shows roughly 440,000 distinct CDR3 sequences, around 15% found once; its top ten account for 20% to 25%. This same sample was also taken into another study, of T cells in Graves' hyperthyroidism and ophthalmopathy.

The sequences come from peripheral blood mononuclear cells (PBMCs), collected at new diagnosis, from a patient treated with antithyroid drugs. These TCRs come from a woman aged 18-30 years with Graves disease. Each CDR3 is given with its conserved first and last residue. Fields, in order: J gene, CDR3 length, V gene, D gene, clone size, CDR3 protein, CDR3 DNA. The D gene is left open where the match is weak. Clone size is stated in some rows and not others, as once, few, many or a class when expanded.

TRBJ2-7	14	TRBV7-8	.	few	CASSRAPRGYEQYF	TGTGCCAGCAGCCGGGCTCCAAGAGGGTACGAGCAGTACTTC
TRBJ2-1	14	TRBV20-1	TRBD2	many	CSAREPPGLGSQFF	TGCAGTGCTAGAGAGCCCCCCGGACTAGGCTCGCAGTTCTTC
TRBJ1-2	15	TRBV20-1	.	.	CSARAGTIQNYGYTF	TGCAGTGCTAGAGCAGGAACGATACAGAACTATGGCTACACCTTC
TRBJ2-2	13	TRBV28	.	many	CASMGRDTGELFF	TGTGCCAGCATGGGGCGGGACACCGGGGAGCTGTTTTTT
TRBJ2-7	19	TRBV19	TRBD2	few	CASSMFPGTSGRGSYEQYF	TGTGCCAGTAGTATGTTCCCCGGGACTAGCGGGAGAGGGTCCTACGAGCAGTACTTC
TRBJ2-1	16	TRBV6-9	.	many	CASSLGRPSSYNEQFF	TGTGCCAGCAGTTTAGGTAGGCCCAGCTCCTACAATGAGCAGTTCTTC
TRBJ1-1	14	TRBV5-1	.	many	CASSKSGGGTEAFF	TGCGCCAGCAGCAAAAGCGGTGGTGGCACTGAAGCTTTCTTT
TRBJ2-3	13	TRBV9	.	.	CASSVVRADTQYF	TGTGCCAGCAGCGTAGTGAGGGCAGATACGCAGTATTTT
TRBJ1-1	12	TRBV7-2	.	many	CASSVVNTEAFF	TGTGCCAGCAGCGTCGTGAACACTGAAGCTTTCTTT
TRBJ2-7	11	TRBV3-1	.	many	CASKGLYEQYF	TGTGCCAGCAAAGGGCTCTACGAGCAGTACTTC
TRBJ2-6	16	TRBV11-2	TRBD2	many	CASSTIRGVGANVLTF	TGTGCCAGCAGCACCATTCGGGGGGTGGGGGCCAACGTCCTGACTTTC
TRBJ2-1	14	TRBV7-2	TRBD2	many	CASTLAGGNNEQFF	TGTGCCAGCACCCTAGCGGGAGGGAACAATGAGCAGTTCTTC
TRBJ2-7	13	TRBV7-9	.	many	CASSLVDDREQYF	TGTGCCAGCAGCTTAGTTGATGATCGGGAGCAGTACTTC
TRBJ1-2	15	TRBV29-1	TRBD1	few	CSVDVRDRGTYGYTF	TGCAGCGTTGACGTCCGGGACAGGGGTACTTATGGCTACACCTTC
TRBJ2-3	16	TRBV12-3/TRBV12-4	TRBD2	many	CASSFLAGGNTDTQYF	TGTGCCAGCAGTTTCCTAGCGGGAGGTAACACAGATACGCAGTATTTT
TRBJ1-1	13	TRBV11-2	.	few	CASSLRGTTEAFF	TGTGCCAGCAGCCTACGGGGGACCACTGAAGCTTTCTTT
TRBJ2-2	16	TRBV7-2	TRBD1	many	CASSLAPGQGSGELFF	TGTGCCAGCAGCTTAGCACCGGGACAGGGGTCCGGGGAGCTGTTTTTT
TRBJ2-1	16	TRBV20-1	TRBD2	many	CSAHQASGSWDNEQFF	TGCAGTGCCCACCAGGCTAGCGGGAGTTGGGACAATGAGCAGTTCTTC
TRBJ2-2	15	TRBV29-1	.	many	CSVAGGGANTGELFF	TGCAGCGTTGCCGGGGGTGGCGCGAACACCGGGGAGCTGTTTTTT
TRBJ2-7	14	TRBV7-9	TRBD2	few	CASSLLLGRDEQYF	TGTGCCAGCAGCTTATTGTTGGGGAGGGACGAGCAGTACTTC
TRBJ2-3	14	TRBV2	.	many	CASLRQIRTDTQYF	TGTGCCAGCCTAAGACAGATCCGCACAGATACGCAGTATTTT
TRBJ2-7	15	TRBV5-1	TRBD2	.	CASSAGLAGDYEQYF	TGCGCCAGCAGCGCCGGACTAGCGGGAGACTACGAGCAGTACTTC
TRBJ2-7	15	TRBV5-1	.	.	CASSKTRLGTYEQYF	TGCGCCAGCAGCAAAACCCGACTAGGGACCTACGAGCAGTACTTC
TRBJ2-3	16	TRBV30	TRBD2	many	CAWKKRVAGRTDTQYF	TGTGCCTGGAAAAAACGGGTAGCGGGAAGAACAGATACGCAGTATTTT
TRBJ2-7	15	TRBV4-1	TRBD2	.	CASSQELGTRREQYF	TGCGCCAGCAGCCAGGAATTAGGGACTAGGCGTGAGCAGTACTTC
TRBJ2-3	15	TRBV12-3/TRBV12-4	.	many	CASSPQGREGDTQYF	TGTGCCAGCAGTCCCCAGGGGAGGGAAGGGGATACGCAGTATTTT
TRBJ2-7	16	TRBV7-9	TRBD2	many	CASSPWGGASVGEQYF	TGTGCCAGCAGCCCCTGGGGGGGAGCCTCGGTGGGCGAGCAGTACTTC
TRBJ2-7	15	TRBV6-5	.	few	CASSWTAGSSYEQYF	TGTGCCAGCAGTTGGACTGCTGGGAGCTCCTACGAGCAGTACTTC
TRBJ2-7	18	TRBV3-1	TRBD2	.	CASSNPGLAGRGSYEQYF	TGTGCCAGCAGCAACCCGGGACTAGCGGGAAGGGGGTCCTACGAGCAGTACTTC
TRBJ2-7	12	TRBV3-1	.	many	CASSHPGFEQYF	TGTGCCAGCAGCCACCCCGGCTTCGAGCAGTACTTC
TRBJ1-1	12	TRBV5-5	.	many	CASSLEGAEAFF	TGTGCCAGCAGTCTAGAGGGGGCTGAAGCTTTCTTT
TRBJ2-7	16	TRBV18	TRBD1	few	CASSRGPGQGFYEQYF	TGTGCCAGCTCACGGGGACCGGGACAGGGGTTTTACGAGCAGTACTTC
TRBJ2-2	15	TRBV4-1	.	few	CASSQDSLNTGELFF	TGCGCCAGCAGCCAAGATTCCCTGAACACCGGGGAGCTGTTTTTT
TRBJ2-1	13	TRBV29-1	TRBD1	few	CSAPGQGYSEQFF	TGCAGCGCCCCGGGACAGGGGTATAGTGAGCAGTTCTTC
TRBJ2-7	13	TRBV28	.	many	CASKDTSSYEQYF	TGTGCCAGCAAAGATACATCGTCCTACGAGCAGTACTTC
TRBJ2-6	18	TRBV12-3/TRBV12-4	.	few	CASSPRVGARSGANVLTF	TGTGCCAGCAGTCCCCGGGTAGGCGCGCGCTCTGGGGCCAACGTCCTGACTTTC
TRBJ2-1	15	TRBV28	TRBD2	few	CASSPTLAGVNEQFF	TGTGCCAGCAGTCCTACCCTAGCGGGAGTTAATGAGCAGTTCTTC
TRBJ2-7	12	TRBV12-3/TRBV12-4	.	many	CASSSGPYEQYF	TGTGCCAGCAGCTCGGGCCCCTACGAGCAGTACTTC
TRBJ1-5	15	TRBV7-8	.	.	CASSIGQRGNQPQHF	TGTGCCAGCAGCATCGGACAGCGAGGGAATCAGCCCCAGCATTTT
TRBJ2-3	16	TRBV29-1	TRBD2	few	CSVVGVAGVGTDTQYF	TGCAGCGTTGTGGGGGTAGCGGGAGTTGGTACAGATACGCAGTATTTT
TRBJ1-6	17	TRBV13	TRBD1	many	CASSHRGRGGSNSPLHF	TGTGCCAGCAGCCACAGGGGGCGCGGTGGATCTAATTCACCCCTCCACTTT
TRBJ2-5	14	TRBV28	.	many	CASSLWGSGRTQYF	TGTGCCAGCAGTTTATGGGGGTCGGGGAGGACCCAGTACTTC
TRBJ2-7	13	TRBV11-2	.	.	CASSQPHHYEQYF	TGCGCCAGCAGCCAACCACACCATTACGAGCAGTACTTC
TRBJ2-1	15	TRBV27	.	.	CASSKQGRGNNEQFF	TGTGCCAGCAGCAAACAGGGAAGAGGGAACAATGAGCAGTTCTTC
TRBJ2-1	13	TRBV7-8	.	many	CASSLAVTYEQFF	TGTGCCAGCAGCTTAGCGGTGACCTATGAGCAGTTCTTC
TRBJ1-5	17	TRBV20-1	.	once	CSASSIGVGESNQPQHF	TGCAGTGCTAGCTCTATCGGGGTAGGGGAAAGCAATCAGCCCCAGCATTTT
TRBJ2-1	15	TRBV24-1	TRBD2	many	CATSARSGRGLEQFF	TGTGCCACCAGTGCCCGTAGCGGGAGGGGTTTGGAGCAGTTCTTC
TRBJ2-1	15	TRBV5-1	.	many	CASSLGGVSYNEQFF	TGTGCCAGCAGTTTAGGCGGGGTTTCCTACAATGAGCAGTTCTTC